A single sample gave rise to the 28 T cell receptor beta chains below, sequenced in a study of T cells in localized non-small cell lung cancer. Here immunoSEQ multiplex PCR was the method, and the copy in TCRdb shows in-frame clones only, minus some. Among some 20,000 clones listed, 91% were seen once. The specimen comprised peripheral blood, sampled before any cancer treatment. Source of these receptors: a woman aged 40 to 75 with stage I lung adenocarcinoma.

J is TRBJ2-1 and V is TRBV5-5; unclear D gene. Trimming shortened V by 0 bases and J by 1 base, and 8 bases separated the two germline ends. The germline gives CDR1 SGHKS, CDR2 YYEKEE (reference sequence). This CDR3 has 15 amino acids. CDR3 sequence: CASSLEAWSYNEQFF. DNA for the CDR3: TGTGCCAGCAGCTTGGAGGCATGGTCCTACAATGAGCAGTTCTTC.

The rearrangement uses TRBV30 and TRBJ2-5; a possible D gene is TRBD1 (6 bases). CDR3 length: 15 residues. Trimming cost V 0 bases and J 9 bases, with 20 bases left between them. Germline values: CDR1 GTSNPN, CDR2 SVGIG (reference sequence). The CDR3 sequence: CAWSVRGAKGVPQYF. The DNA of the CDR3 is TGTGCCTGGAGTGTACGAGGAGCCAAGGGGGTTCCCCAGTACTTC.

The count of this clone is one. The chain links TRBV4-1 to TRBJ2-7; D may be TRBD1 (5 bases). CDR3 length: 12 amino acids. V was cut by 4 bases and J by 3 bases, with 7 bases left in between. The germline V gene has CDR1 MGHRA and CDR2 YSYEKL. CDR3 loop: CASSRDSYEQYF. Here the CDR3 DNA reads TGCGCCAGCAGCCGAGACAGCTACGAGCAGTACTTC.

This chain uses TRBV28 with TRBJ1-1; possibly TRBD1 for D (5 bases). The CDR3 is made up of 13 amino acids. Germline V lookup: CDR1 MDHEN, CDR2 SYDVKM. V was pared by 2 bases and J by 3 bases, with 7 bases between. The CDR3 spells CASSLDSYTEAFF. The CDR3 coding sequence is TGTGCCAGCAGTTTAGACAGCTACACTGAAGCTTTCTTT.

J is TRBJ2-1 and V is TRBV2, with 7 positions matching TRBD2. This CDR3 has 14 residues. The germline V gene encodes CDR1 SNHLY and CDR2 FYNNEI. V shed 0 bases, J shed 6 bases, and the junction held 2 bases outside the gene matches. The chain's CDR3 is CASSEARLANEQFF. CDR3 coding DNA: TGTGCCAGCAGTGAAGCGCGACTAGCCAATGAGCAGTTCTTC.

In DNA form, the CDR3 reads TGCGCCAGCAGCCCCGGGACCGAAGAAGAGACCCAGTACTTC. It is translated as CASSPGTEEETQYF. The V call is TRBV5-1, the J call TRBJ2-5; the D call may be TRBD1 or TRBD2 (5 bases each). The CDR3 covers 14 residues. The ends were cut back, 4 bases at V and 3 bases at J, with 13 bases in the middle. Germline V gene lookup returns CDR1 SGHRS and CDR2 YFSETQ.

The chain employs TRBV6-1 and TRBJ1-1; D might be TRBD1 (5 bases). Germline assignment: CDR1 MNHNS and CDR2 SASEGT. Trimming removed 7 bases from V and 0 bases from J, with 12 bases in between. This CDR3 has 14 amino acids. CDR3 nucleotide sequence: TGTGCCAGCAAGAACCCAGGGCTGAACACTGAAGCTTTCTTT. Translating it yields CASKNPGLNTEAFF.

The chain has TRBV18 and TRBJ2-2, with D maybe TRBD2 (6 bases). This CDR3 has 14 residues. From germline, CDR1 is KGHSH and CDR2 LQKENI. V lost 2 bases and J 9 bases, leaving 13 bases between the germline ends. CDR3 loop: CASSPNDGGRELFF. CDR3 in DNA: TGTGCCAGCTCACCAAACGACGGCGGGAGGGAGCTGTTTTTT.

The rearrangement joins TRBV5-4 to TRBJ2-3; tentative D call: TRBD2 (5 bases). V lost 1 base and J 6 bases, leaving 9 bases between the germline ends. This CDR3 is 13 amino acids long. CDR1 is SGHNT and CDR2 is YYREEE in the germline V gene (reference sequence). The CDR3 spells CASSLFSEDTQYF. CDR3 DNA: TGTGCCAGCAGCTTGTTTAGCGAGGATACGCAGTATTTT.

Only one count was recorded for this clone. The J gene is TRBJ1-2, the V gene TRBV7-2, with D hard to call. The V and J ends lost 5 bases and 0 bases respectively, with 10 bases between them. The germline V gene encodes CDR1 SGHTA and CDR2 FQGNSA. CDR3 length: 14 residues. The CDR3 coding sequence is TGTGCCAGCAGCCTAGGGTCAGCTAACTATGGCTACACCTTC. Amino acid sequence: CASSLGSANYGYTF.

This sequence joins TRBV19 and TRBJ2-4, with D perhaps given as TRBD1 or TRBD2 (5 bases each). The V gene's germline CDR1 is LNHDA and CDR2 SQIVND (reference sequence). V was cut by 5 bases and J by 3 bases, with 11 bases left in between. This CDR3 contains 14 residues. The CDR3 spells CASSGTGSKNIQYF. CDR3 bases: TGTGCCAGTAGTGGGACGGGCAGCAAAAACATTCAGTACTTC.

DNA for the CDR3: TGTGCCAGCAGCTTAGACCGGGGTAGCGAGCAGTTCTTC. Translated: CASSLDRGSEQFF. The genes are TRBV7-8 and TRBJ2-1; possibly TRBD2 for D (5 bases). V lost 1 base to trimming and J lost 10 bases, with 11 bases between them. In germline, CDR1 is SGHVS, CDR2 FQNEAQ. The CDR3 covers 13 residues. Full variable domain (missing parts from reference TRBV7-8 and TRBJ2-1): GAGVSQSPRYKVAKRGQDVALRCDPISGHVSLFWYQQALGQGPEFLTYFQNEAQLDKSGLPSDRFFAERPEGSVSTLKIQRTQQEDSAVYLCASSLDRGSEQFFGPGTRLTVL.

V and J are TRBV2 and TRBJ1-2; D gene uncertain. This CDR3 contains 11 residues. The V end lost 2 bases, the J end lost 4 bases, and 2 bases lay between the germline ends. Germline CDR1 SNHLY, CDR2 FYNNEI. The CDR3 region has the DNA TGTGCCAGCAGTGAATCCTATGGCTACACCTTC. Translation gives CASSESYGYTF. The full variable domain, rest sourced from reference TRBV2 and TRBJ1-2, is EPEVTQTPSHQVTQMGQEVILRCVPISNHLYFYWYRQILGQKVEFLVSFYNNEISEKSEIFDDQFSVERPDGSNFTLKIRSTKLEDSAMYFCASSESYGYTFGSGTRLTVV.

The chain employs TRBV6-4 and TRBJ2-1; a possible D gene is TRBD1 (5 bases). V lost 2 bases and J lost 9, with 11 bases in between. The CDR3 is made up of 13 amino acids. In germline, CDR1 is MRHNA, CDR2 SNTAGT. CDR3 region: CASSDEPQGEQFF. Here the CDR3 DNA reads TGTGCCAGCAGTGACGAGCCCCAGGGTGAGCAGTTCTTC.

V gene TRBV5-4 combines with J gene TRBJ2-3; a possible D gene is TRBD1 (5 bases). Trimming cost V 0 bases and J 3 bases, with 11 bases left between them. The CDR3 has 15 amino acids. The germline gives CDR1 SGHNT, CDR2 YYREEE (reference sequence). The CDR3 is CASSLATTGTDTQYF. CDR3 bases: TGTGCCAGCAGCTTGGCTACCACAGGAACAGATACGCAGTATTTT.

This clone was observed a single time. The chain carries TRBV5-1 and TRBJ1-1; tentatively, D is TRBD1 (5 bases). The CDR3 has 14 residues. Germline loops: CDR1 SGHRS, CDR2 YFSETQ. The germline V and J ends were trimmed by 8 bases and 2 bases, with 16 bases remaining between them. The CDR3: CASSRGDPNTEAFF. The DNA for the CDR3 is TGCGCCAGTTCCCGGGGGGACCCCAACACTGAAGCTTTCTTT.

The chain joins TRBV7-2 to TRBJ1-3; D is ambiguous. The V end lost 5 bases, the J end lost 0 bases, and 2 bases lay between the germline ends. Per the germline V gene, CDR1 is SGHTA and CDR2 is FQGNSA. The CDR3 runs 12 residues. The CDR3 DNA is TGTGCCAGCAGCAACTCTGGAAACACCATATATTTT. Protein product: CASSNSGNTIYF. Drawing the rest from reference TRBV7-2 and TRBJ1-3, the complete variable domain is GAGVSQSPSNKVTEKGKDVELRCDPISGHTALYWYRQSLGQGLEFLIYFQGNSAPDKSGLPSDRFSAERTGGSVSTLTIQRTQQEDSAVYLCASSNSGNTIYFGEGSWLTVV.

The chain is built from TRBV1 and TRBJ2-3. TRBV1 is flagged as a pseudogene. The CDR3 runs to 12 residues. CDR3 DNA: TGCACCAGCAGCCGGCCGCCGGGACGGCAGTATTTT. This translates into CTSSRPPGRQYF.

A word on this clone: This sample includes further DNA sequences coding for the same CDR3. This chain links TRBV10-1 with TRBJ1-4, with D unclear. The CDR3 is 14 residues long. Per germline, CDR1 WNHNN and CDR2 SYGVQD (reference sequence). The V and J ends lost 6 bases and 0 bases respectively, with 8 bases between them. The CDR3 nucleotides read TGCGCCAGCAGCTCGGGTACAACTAATGAAAAACTGTTTTTT. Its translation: CASSSGTTNEKLFF.

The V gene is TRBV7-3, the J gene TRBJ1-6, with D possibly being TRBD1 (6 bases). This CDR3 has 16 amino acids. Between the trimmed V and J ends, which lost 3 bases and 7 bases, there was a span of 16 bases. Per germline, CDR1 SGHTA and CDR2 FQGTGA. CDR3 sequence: CASSLGADSENSPLHF. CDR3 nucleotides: TGTGCCAGCAGCTTGGGGGCGGATTCGGAAAATTCACCCCTCCACTTT.

For the CDR3, the DNA is TGCGCCAGCAGCTCGGGAACGGACACGAACAATCAGCCCCAGCATTTT. The encoded protein is CASSSGTDTNNQPQHF. The chain combines TRBV5-1 with TRBJ1-5, with a tentative D call TRBD1 (5 bases). The CDR3 consists of 16 residues. V dropped 3 bases and J dropped 3 bases, with 16 bases sitting between them. From germline, CDR1 is SGHRS and CDR2 YFSETQ.

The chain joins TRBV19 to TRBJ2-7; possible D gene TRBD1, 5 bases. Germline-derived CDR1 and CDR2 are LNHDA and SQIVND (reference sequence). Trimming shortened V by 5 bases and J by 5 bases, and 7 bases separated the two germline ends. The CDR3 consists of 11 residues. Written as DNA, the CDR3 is TGTGCCAGTAGTCAGGGCAACGAGCAGTACTTC. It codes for CASSQGNEQYF.

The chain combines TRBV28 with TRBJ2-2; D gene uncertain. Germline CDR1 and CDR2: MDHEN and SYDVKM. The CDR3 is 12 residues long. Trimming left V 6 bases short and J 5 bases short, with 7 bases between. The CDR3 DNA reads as TGTGCCAGCAGCCCCTTGACCGGGGAGCTGTTTTTT. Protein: CASSPLTGELFF.

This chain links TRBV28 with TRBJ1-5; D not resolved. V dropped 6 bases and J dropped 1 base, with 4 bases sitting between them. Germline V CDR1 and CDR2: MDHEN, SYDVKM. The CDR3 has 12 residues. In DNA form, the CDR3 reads TGTGCCAGCAGGGAGAGCAATCAGCCCCAGCATTTT. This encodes CASRESNQPQHF.

Written as DNA, the CDR3 is TGTGCCAGCAGCCCCCAAAGGGGAGAGGGTGAGACCCAGTACTTC. This sequence encodes CASSPQRGEGETQYF. The chain recombines TRBV7-2 with TRBJ2-5; the D gene could be TRBD1 or TRBD2 (5 bases each). This CDR3 comprises 15 residues. CDR1 and CDR2 from the germline V gene are SGHTA and FQGNSA. V lost 5 bases to trimming and J lost 5 bases, with 18 bases between them.

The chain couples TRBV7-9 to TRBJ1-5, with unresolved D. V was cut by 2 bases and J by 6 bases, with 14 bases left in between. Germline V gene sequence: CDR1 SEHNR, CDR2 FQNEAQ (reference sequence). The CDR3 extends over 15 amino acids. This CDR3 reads CASSLNDNSGQPQHF. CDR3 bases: TGTGCCAGCAGCTTAAACGACAACTCCGGTCAGCCCCAGCATTTT.

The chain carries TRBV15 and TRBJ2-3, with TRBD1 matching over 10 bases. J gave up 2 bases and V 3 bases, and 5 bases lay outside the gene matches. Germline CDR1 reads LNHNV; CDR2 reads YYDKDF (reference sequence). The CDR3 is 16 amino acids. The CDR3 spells CATSSAGQGFTDTQYF. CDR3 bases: TGTGCCACCAGCAGCGCGGGACAGGGGTTCACAGATACGCAGTATTTT.

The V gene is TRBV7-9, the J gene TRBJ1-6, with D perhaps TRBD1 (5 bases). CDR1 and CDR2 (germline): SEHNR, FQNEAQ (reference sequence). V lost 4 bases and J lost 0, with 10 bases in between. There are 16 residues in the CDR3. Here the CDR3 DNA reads TGTGCCAGCAGCTCTGCAGGGAGCTCCTATAATTCACCCCTCCACTTT. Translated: CASSSAGSSYNSPLHF.